This TCR beta chain was retrieved from a study of T cells after yellow fever vaccination. V lost 5 bases, J lost 0 bases, and 11 bases lay in between. Looked up from germline, CDR1 is MNHEY and CDR2 is SVGAGI. This CDR3 has 15 residues. MiXCR, run by TCRdb on the 5' RACE reads, gives a single entry per CDR3 protein. Among about 340,000 distinct CDR3 sequences listed, approximately 12% were seen once. The material was CD4+ T cells sorted from PBMCs, obtained 15 days after the yellow fever booster vaccination. The genes are TRBV6-5 and TRBJ2-4; weak D call: TRBD1 (6 bases). The clonotype originates from a man aged 18 to 29 who received the YFV17D yellow fever vaccine. The CDR3: CASSVGQLAKNIQYF. CDR3 bases: TGTGCCAGCAGTGTCGGACAGCTAGCCAAAAACATTCAGTACTTC.